This entry lists 9 T cell receptor beta chains sequenced from one sample in a study of T cells in narcolepsy. The data were produced by immunoSEQ multiplex PCR, yet TCRdb's version contains in-frame clones alone and is incomplete. The table records roughly 30,000 clones, about 90% of them present only once. Source material: memory (CD45RA-) CD4+ T cells from blood. The origin of the receptors is a human donor in good health.

The chain couples TRBV28 to TRBJ2-5; 7 nucleotides line up with TRBD2. Germline loops: CDR1 MDHEN, CDR2 SYDVKM. The CDR3 runs 14 residues. J gave up 4 bases and V 6 bases, and 8 bases lay outside the gene matches. The DNA for the CDR3 is TGTGCCAGCAGATCCCTTGGGGGGGTAGAGACCCAGTACTTC. Its protein product is CASRSLGGVETQYF.

V gene TRBV7-2 combines with J gene TRBJ1-3, with unresolved D. V dropped 6 bases and J dropped 0 bases, with 6 bases sitting between them. Germline V gene data show CDR1 as SGHTA and CDR2 as FQGNSA. This CDR3 is 13 amino acids long. This CDR3 is CASRPDSGNTIYF. The CDR3, as DNA: TGTGCCAGCAGACCGGACTCTGGAAACACCATATATTTT.

CDR3 sequence (DNA): TGTGCCAGCAGTCTAGACGGAAATAGCAATCAGCCCCAGCATTTT. It encodes CASSLDGNSNQPQHF. The chain carries TRBV6-6 and TRBJ1-5; no definite D call. The germline V gene encodes CDR1 MNHNY and CDR2 SVGAGI (reference sequence). There are 15 residues in the CDR3. Trimming cost V 5 bases and J 0 bases, with 11 bases left between them.

The count of this clone is one. The chain employs TRBV9 and TRBJ2-3, with 8 nucleotides matching TRBD2. The germline V gene has CDR1 SGDLS and CDR2 YYNGEE. With V trimmed by 0 bases and J by 5 bases, 5 bases remained unmatched. The CDR3 runs to 15 residues. The CDR3 DNA reads TGTGCCAGCAGCGTAGGGCGGGGGGCGAGAGATACGCAGTATTTT. Its protein product is CASSVGRGARDTQYF.

The genes are TRBV5-1 and TRBJ1-2, with 8 bases lining up with TRBD1. The CDR3 runs to 12 residues. Germline V gives CDR1 SGHRS, CDR2 YFSETQ. V was pared by 4 bases and J by 7 bases, with 3 bases of the junction left unmatched. DNA of the CDR3: TGCGCCAGCAGCGCCCAGGGGGCTGGCTACACCTTC. It codes for CASSAQGAGYTF.

The chain recombines TRBV6-4 with TRBJ1-3, with D uncertain. The V gene's germline CDR1 is MRHNA and CDR2 SNTAGT. V gave up 5 bases and J gave up 1 base, with 21 bases separating them. The length of the CDR3 is 18 residues. Here the CDR3 reads CASSRRFEYWVSGNTIYF. For the CDR3, the DNA is TGTGCCAGCAGTCGCCGGTTCGAATATTGGGTTTCTGGAAACACCATATATTTT.

The V call is TRBV6-5, the J call TRBJ2-5; D ambiguous. The CDR3 length is 14 residues. Germline V gene lookup returns CDR1 MNHEY and CDR2 SVGAGI. Trimming removed 4 bases from V and 1 base from J, with 10 bases in between. The CDR3 region is CASSFSDGQETQYF. The CDR3 region has the DNA TGTGCCAGCAGTTTCTCGGACGGCCAAGAGACCCAGTACTTC.

The V gene is TRBV6-1, the J gene TRBJ1-2; weak D call: TRBD1 (5 bases). The V gene lost 4 bases and the J gene lost 5 bases, with 8 bases spanning the gap. Germline-derived CDR1 and CDR2 are MNHNS and SASEGT. The CDR3 consists of 12 residues. Here the CDR3 reads CASSGSGYGYTF. DNA for the CDR3: TGTGCCAGCAGTGGGTCAGGGTATGGCTACACCTTC.

The rearrangement joins TRBV7-2 to TRBJ2-7, with 9 bases aligning to TRBD2. V lost 5 bases to trimming and J lost 1 base; unmatched junction nucleotides: 3. The germline CDR1 and CDR2 sequences are SGHTA and FQGNSA. The CDR3 spans 14 residues. CDR3 DNA: TGTGCCAGCAGCCTTAGCGGGAGTTCCTACGAGCAGTACTTC. This gives the protein CASSLSGSSYEQYF.